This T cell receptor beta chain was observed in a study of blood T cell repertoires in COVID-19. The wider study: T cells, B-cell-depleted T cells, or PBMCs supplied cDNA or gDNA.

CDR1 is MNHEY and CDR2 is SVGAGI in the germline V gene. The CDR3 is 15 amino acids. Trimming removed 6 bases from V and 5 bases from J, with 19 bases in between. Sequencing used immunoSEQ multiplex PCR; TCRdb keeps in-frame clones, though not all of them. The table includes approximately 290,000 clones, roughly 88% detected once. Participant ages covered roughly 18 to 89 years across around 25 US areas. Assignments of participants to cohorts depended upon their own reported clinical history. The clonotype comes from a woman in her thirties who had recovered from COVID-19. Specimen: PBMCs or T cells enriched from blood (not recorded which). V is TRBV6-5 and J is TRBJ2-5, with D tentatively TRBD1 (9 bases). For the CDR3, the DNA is TGTGCCAGCAGGCGGGGGGACAGGGCGTTGGAGACCCAGTACTTC. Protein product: CASRRGDRALETQYF.